The rows below give T cell receptor beta chains drawn from one sample of a study of type 1 regulatory T cells. MiXCR, applied by TCRdb to the reads, yields one record per CDR3 protein. Of some 90,000 distinct CDR3 sequences listed, roughly 31% are singletons. Specimen: CD4+ T cells, either the whole sample or a sorted fraction (not recorded which). The receptors come from a human donor in good health. The CDR3 runs from the conserved cysteine through the conserved F or W. The D gene is left open where the match is weak. Size is omitted from some rows. Given values are once, few, many or a class for expanded clones.

d_call: TRBD1
clone_size: few
cdr3_length: 15
v_call: TRBV6-2/TRBV6-3
j_call: TRBJ2-5
cdr3_nt: TGTGCCAGCAGTTACTCAGGGACAGAAGAAGAGACCCAGTACTTC
cdr3_aa: CASSYSGTEEETQYF

d_call: .
clone_size: few
cdr3_length: 14
v_call: TRBV20-1
j_call: TRBJ2-4
cdr3_nt: TGCAGTGCTAGACCGGACAGAGGGTTGGACATTCAGTACTTC
cdr3_aa: CSARPDRGLDIQYF

d_call: .
clone_size: .
cdr3_length: 15
v_call: TRBV6-2/TRBV6-3
j_call: TRBJ2-1
cdr3_nt: TGTGCCAGCAGTTACCTTTCCCGTGGCGCCAATGAGCAGTTCTTC
cdr3_aa: CASSYLSRGANEQFF

d_call: .
clone_size: .
cdr3_length: 14
v_call: TRBV27
j_call: TRBJ1-1
cdr3_nt: TGTGCCAGCAGCCCGGGGGGCGGGCAAACTGAAGCTTTCTTT
cdr3_aa: CASSPGGGQTEAFF

d_call: .
clone_size: few
cdr3_length: 15
v_call: TRBV28
j_call: TRBJ2-7
cdr3_nt: TGTGCCAGCAGTTCCCCCCCCGGAGGGAACTACGAGCAGTACTTC
cdr3_aa: CASSSPPGGNYEQYF

d_call: .
clone_size: .
cdr3_length: 14
v_call: TRBV13
j_call: TRBJ1-5
cdr3_nt: TGTGCCAGCAGCTTAGATGGACAGTTTCAGTCCCAGCATTTT
cdr3_aa: CASSLDGQFQSQHF

d_call: .
clone_size: few
cdr3_length: 13
v_call: TRBV4-3
j_call: TRBJ2-3
cdr3_nt: TGCGCCAGCAGCCAAGATAGGCCAGATACGCAGTATTTT
cdr3_aa: CASSQDRPDTQYF

d_call: TRBD2
clone_size: few
cdr3_length: 15
v_call: TRBV11-2
j_call: TRBJ2-1
cdr3_nt: TGTGCCAGCAGCCCTAGGGGAGGGCTAACGGATGAGCAGTTCTTC
cdr3_aa: CASSPRGGLTDEQFF

d_call: .
clone_size: .
cdr3_length: 14
v_call: TRBV19
j_call: TRBJ2-7
cdr3_nt: TGTGCCAGTAGTCGGACAGTTGAAGCCTACGAGCAGTACTTC
cdr3_aa: CASSRTVEAYEQYF

d_call: .
clone_size: .
cdr3_length: 19
v_call: TRBV7-2
j_call: TRBJ1-1
cdr3_nt: TGTGCCAGCAGCTTAGGACGTAACTTCAGGGTTCTCCCCAACCCTGAAGCTTTCTTT
cdr3_aa: CASSLGRNFRVLPNPEAFF

d_call: TRBD1
clone_size: .
cdr3_length: 14
v_call: TRBV10-3
j_call: TRBJ2-1
cdr3_nt: TGTGCCATCAGGTCCGGGACAGGGGTGAATGAGCAGTTCTTC
cdr3_aa: CAIRSGTGVNEQFF

d_call: TRBD1
clone_size: .
cdr3_length: 11
v_call: TRBV29-1
j_call: TRBJ1-3
cdr3_nt: TGCAGCGGGGACAGTGGAAACACCATATATTTT
cdr3_aa: CSGDSGNTIYF

d_call: .
clone_size: .
cdr3_length: 11
v_call: TRBV12-3/TRBV12-4
j_call: TRBJ2-2
cdr3_nt: TGTGCCAGCAGTTATACGAGGGAGCTGTTTTTT
cdr3_aa: CASSYTRELFF

d_call: .
clone_size: .
cdr3_length: 13
v_call: TRBV7-3
j_call: TRBJ2-5
cdr3_nt: TGTGCCAGCAGCACAGGACCCCCGGAGACCCAGTACTTC
cdr3_aa: CASSTGPPETQYF

d_call: TRBD2
clone_size: few
cdr3_length: 18
v_call: TRBV14
j_call: TRBJ2-3
cdr3_nt: TGTGCCAGCAGCCAATCTTCACTAGCGGGGGGCCTCACAGATACGCAGTATTTT
cdr3_aa: CASSQSSLAGGLTDTQYF

d_call: .
clone_size: .
cdr3_length: 15
v_call: TRBV19
j_call: TRBJ1-4
cdr3_nt: TGTGCCACCACCTCCCCGGGGGCAACTAATGAAAAACTGTTTTTT
cdr3_aa: CATTSPGATNEKLFF

d_call: .
clone_size: .
cdr3_length: 16
v_call: TRBV14
j_call: TRBJ1-2
cdr3_nt: TGTGCCAGCAGCCAAGATTTTGCCAGGGGAACTTATGGCTACACCTTC
cdr3_aa: CASSQDFARGTYGYTF

d_call: TRBD1
clone_size: few
cdr3_length: 14
v_call: TRBV7-9
j_call: TRBJ2-7
cdr3_nt: TGTGCCAGCAGTTCGACAGGGATCTCCTACGAGCAGTACTTC
cdr3_aa: CASSSTGISYEQYF

d_call: .
clone_size: .
cdr3_length: 13
v_call: TRBV20-1
j_call: TRBJ2-7
cdr3_nt: TGCAGTGGGAGACAGCGGAGTTCCTACGAGCAGTACTTC
cdr3_aa: CSGRQRSSYEQYF

d_call: TRBD1
clone_size: few
cdr3_length: 15
v_call: TRBV28
j_call: TRBJ2-2
cdr3_nt: TGTGCCAGCAGTGCCGGGACAGCGAACACCGGGGAGCTGTTTTTT
cdr3_aa: CASSAGTANTGELFF

d_call: .
clone_size: .
cdr3_length: 14
v_call: TRBV19
j_call: TRBJ2-2
cdr3_nt: TGTGCCAGTAGTAGTCGGGCCTACACCGGGGAGCTGTTTTTT
cdr3_aa: CASSSRAYTGELFF

d_call: .
clone_size: few
cdr3_length: 14
v_call: TRBV10-2
j_call: TRBJ2-1
cdr3_nt: TGCGCCACCCTAGGGCGGCGGGCAAACAATGAGCAGTTCTTC
cdr3_aa: CATLGRRANNEQFF

d_call: TRBD1
clone_size: .
cdr3_length: 15
v_call: TRBV29-1
j_call: TRBJ2-3
cdr3_nt: TGCAGCGTTGTGTGGGGGACAGGGGTCACAGATACGCAGTATTTT
cdr3_aa: CSVVWGTGVTDTQYF

d_call: .
clone_size: few
cdr3_length: 15
v_call: TRBV7-9
j_call: TRBJ2-2
cdr3_nt: TGTGCCAGCAGCCCCCTTGGGACGAACACCGGGGAGCTGTTTTTT
cdr3_aa: CASSPLGTNTGELFF

d_call: .
clone_size: .
cdr3_length: 13
v_call: TRBV12-3/TRBV12-4
j_call: TRBJ2-1
cdr3_nt: TGTGCCAGCAGTTTCGGAGGGCACAATGAGCAGTTCTTC
cdr3_aa: CASSFGGHNEQFF

d_call: .
clone_size: few
cdr3_length: 17
v_call: TRBV14
j_call: TRBJ2-6
cdr3_nt: TGTGCCAGCAGCCAAGGGGGGGTTGGATCTGGGGCCAACGTCCTGACTTTC
cdr3_aa: CASSQGGVGSGANVLTF

d_call: .
clone_size: few
cdr3_length: 14
v_call: TRBV15
j_call: TRBJ1-4
cdr3_nt: TGTGCCACCAGCAGAGAGGGACTCAATGAAAAACTGTTTTTT
cdr3_aa: CATSREGLNEKLFF

d_call: .
clone_size: many
cdr3_length: 14
v_call: TRBV12-3/TRBV12-4
j_call: TRBJ2-7
cdr3_nt: TGTGCCAGCAGTTTAGCAAGCCAATCCTACGAGCAGTACTTC
cdr3_aa: CASSLASQSYEQYF

d_call: .
clone_size: .
cdr3_length: 16
v_call: TRBV29-1
j_call: TRBJ2-6
cdr3_nt: TGCAGCGTTGTAACTGCCGAGGGCTCTGGGGCCAACGTCCTGACTTTC
cdr3_aa: CSVVTAEGSGANVLTF

d_call: TRBD2
clone_size: .
cdr3_length: 16
v_call: TRBV3-1
j_call: TRBJ2-5
cdr3_nt: TGTGCCAGCAGCCTGAAGATCCCGGCGGGAGGGGAGACCCAGTACTTC
cdr3_aa: CASSLKIPAGGETQYF

d_call: .
clone_size: .
cdr3_length: 12
v_call: TRBV20-1
j_call: TRBJ2-3
cdr3_nt: TGCAGTGCTTCAGGGGGCACAGATACGCAGTATTTT
cdr3_aa: CSASGGTDTQYF

d_call: .
clone_size: few
cdr3_length: 16
v_call: TRBV4-1
j_call: TRBJ1-5
cdr3_nt: TGCGCCAGCAGCCAAGAGGGCGCAGGGTTCAATCAGCCCCAGCATTTT
cdr3_aa: CASSQEGAGFNQPQHF

d_call: TRBD2
clone_size: .
cdr3_length: 15
v_call: TRBV7-2
j_call: TRBJ2-3
cdr3_nt: TGTGCCAGCACCTCCCGTAGGACTAGCGGAGATACGCAGTATTTT
cdr3_aa: CASTSRRTSGDTQYF

d_call: .
clone_size: few
cdr3_length: 14
v_call: TRBV27
j_call: TRBJ1-2
cdr3_nt: TGTGCCAGCAGTGACCAGGGGACCAAAGGTGGCTACACCTTC
cdr3_aa: CASSDQGTKGGYTF

d_call: .
clone_size: .
cdr3_length: 15
v_call: TRBV30
j_call: TRBJ2-7
cdr3_nt: TGTGCCTGGAGTGTACTGTCGGGACCCATTACGGAGCAGTACTTC
cdr3_aa: CAWSVLSGPITEQYF

d_call: TRBD2
clone_size: few
cdr3_length: 15
v_call: TRBV4-1
j_call: TRBJ2-1
cdr3_nt: TGCGCCAGCAGCCAACAGCGGGAGACCTACAATGAGCAGTTCTTC
cdr3_aa: CASSQQRETYNEQFF

d_call: .
clone_size: .
cdr3_length: 13
v_call: TRBV7-2
j_call: TRBJ2-5
cdr3_nt: TGTGCCAGCAGCTCTTACAGGAGTGAGACCCAGTACTTC
cdr3_aa: CASSSYRSETQYF

d_call: TRBD2
clone_size: .
cdr3_length: 13
v_call: TRBV20-1
j_call: TRBJ2-1
cdr3_nt: TGCAGTGCCCGGACTAGCGGGGGCAATGAGCAGTTCTTC
cdr3_aa: CSARTSGGNEQFF

d_call: TRBD2
clone_size: few
cdr3_length: 14
v_call: TRBV5-4
j_call: TRBJ2-7
cdr3_nt: TGTGCCAGCAGCAAACTAGCGGCCCACTACGAGCAGTACTTC
cdr3_aa: CASSKLAAHYEQYF

d_call: .
clone_size: few
cdr3_length: 17
v_call: TRBV15
j_call: TRBJ1-1
cdr3_nt: TGTGCCACCAGCAGAGATCCGGGAGGAGGGGGGAGCACTGAAGCTTTCTTT
cdr3_aa: CATSRDPGGGGSTEAFF

d_call: .
clone_size: few
cdr3_length: 13
v_call: TRBV15
j_call: TRBJ2-7
cdr3_nt: TGTGCCACCAGCAGAGGGGGCTCCTACGAGCAGTACTTC
cdr3_aa: CATSRGGSYEQYF

d_call: .
clone_size: once
cdr3_length: 13
v_call: TRBV7-2
j_call: TRBJ2-1
cdr3_nt: TGTGTCAGCAACGCTGGAGTGGATGATGAGCAGTTCTTC
cdr3_aa: CVSNAGVDDEQFF

d_call: TRBD1
clone_size: few
cdr3_length: 12
v_call: TRBV10-3
j_call: TRBJ1-1
cdr3_nt: TGTGCCACCAAGGGACAGCTGAGGGAAGCTTTCTTT
cdr3_aa: CATKGQLREAFF

d_call: TRBD1
clone_size: few
cdr3_length: 12
v_call: TRBV5-1
j_call: TRBJ2-1
cdr3_nt: TGCGCCAGCAGCTCCCAGGGGGATGAGCAGTTCTTC
cdr3_aa: CASSSQGDEQFF

d_call: .
clone_size: medium-sized
cdr3_length: 16
v_call: TRBV28
j_call: TRBJ2-2
cdr3_nt: TGTGCCAGCAGTTTAATGTCCCCGGGTGGTGGCGGGGAGCTGTTTTTT
cdr3_aa: CASSLMSPGGGGELFF

d_call: .
clone_size: .
cdr3_length: 15
v_call: TRBV18
j_call: TRBJ2-3
cdr3_nt: TGTGCCAGCTCACGCCGGGTTCTGGACACAGATACGCAGTATTTT
cdr3_aa: CASSRRVLDTDTQYF

d_call: TRBD2
clone_size: .
cdr3_length: 17
v_call: TRBV15
j_call: TRBJ2-5
cdr3_nt: TGTGCCACCAGCCAGACAGAGCCGGGGGGGGATCTAGAGACCCAGTACTTC
cdr3_aa: CATSQTEPGGDLETQYF

d_call: .
clone_size: .
cdr3_length: 14
v_call: TRBV5-1
j_call: TRBJ2-1
cdr3_nt: TGCGCCAGCAGCTTAGAGGGGATGTCCACTGAGCAGTTCTTC
cdr3_aa: CASSLEGMSTEQFF

d_call: .
clone_size: few
cdr3_length: 13
v_call: TRBV5-1
j_call: TRBJ1-1
cdr3_nt: TGCGCCAGTTCGGGACTTTCGAACACTGAAGCTTTCTTT
cdr3_aa: CASSGLSNTEAFF

d_call: .
clone_size: .
cdr3_length: 14
v_call: TRBV10-3
j_call: TRBJ1-1
cdr3_nt: TGTGCCATCAGCGGATCAGGGAGGAGCCCTGAAGCTTTCTTT
cdr3_aa: CAISGSGRSPEAFF